The 8 T cell receptor beta chains reported below all come from one sample, sequenced in a study of blood T cell repertoires in COVID-19. Profiling relied on immunoSEQ multiplex PCR, and the TCRdb table lists in-frame clones only, not all of them. The sample lists approximately 330,000 clones; about nine tenths were seen once. Sample: PBMCs or T cells enriched from blood (not recorded which). The receptors stem from a woman aged 25 to 39 who had recovered from COVID-19.

This rearrangement joins TRBV12-5 to TRBJ1-2; tentative D call: TRBD1 (6 bases). The germline V and J ends were trimmed by 5 bases and 4 bases, with 14 bases remaining between them. The CDR3 spans 14 residues. CDR1 LGHNT and CDR2 FRNRAP come from the germline V gene. The CDR3 coding sequence is TGTGCTAGTGGTCCTGACAGGTCTCTCTATGGCTACACCTTC. This codes for CASGPDRSLYGYTF. The full variable domain, rest sourced from reference TRBV12-5 and TRBJ1-2, is DARVTQTPRHKVTEMGQEVTMRCQPILGHNTVFWYRQTMMQGLELLAYFRNRAPLDDSGMPKDRFSAEMPDATLATLKIQPSEPRDSAVYFCASGPDRSLYGYTFGSGTRLTVV.

The chain carries TRBV3-1 (or the pseudogene TRBV3-2) and TRBJ1-5; 7 nucleotides agree with TRBD1. This CDR3 comprises 14 residues. Germline-derived CDR1 and CDR2 are LGHDT and YNNKEL (reference sequence). The junction had 2 bases not matched to a gene; V was cut back by 1 base and J by 5 bases. CDR3 loop: CASSQAGQHQPQHF. CDR3 DNA: TGTGCCAGCAGCCAAGCGGGACAGCATCAGCCCCAGCATTTT.

The V gene is TRBV11-2, the J gene TRBJ2-7; TRBD1 matches 9 bases. Per germline, CDR1 SGHAT and CDR2 FQNNGV. V lost 6 bases to trimming and J lost 0 bases; unmatched junction nucleotides: 3. The CDR3 has 14 amino acids. The CDR3 spells CASRGQGTSYEQYF. For the CDR3, the DNA is TGTGCCAGCAGGGGACAGGGCACCTCCTACGAGCAGTACTTC.

The V gene is TRBV6-2 or TRBV6-3, the J gene TRBJ2-2; the D gene is possibly TRBD2 (6 bases). Germline CDR1 and CDR2: MNHEY and SVGEGT. V lost 1 base, J lost 2 bases, and 11 bases lay in between. The CDR3 has 16 residues. The CDR3 sequence is CASSYLPGLNTGELFF. CDR3 in DNA: TGTGCCAGCAGTTACTTGCCCGGACTAAACACCGGGGAGCTGTTTTTT.

This rearrangement joins TRBV7-9 to TRBJ2-7; D possibly corresponds to TRBD1 (6 bases). Germline V CDR1 and CDR2: SEHNR, FQNEAQ (reference sequence). Trimming stripped 5 bases from V and 4 bases from J, with 12 bases between. CDR3 size: 13 residues. CDR3 loop: CASSHREKYEQYF. DNA for the CDR3: TGTGCCAGCAGCCACAGGGAGAAATACGAGCAGTACTTC.

V is TRBV29-1 and J is TRBJ1-1; a weak D match, TRBD1 (6 bases). V was pared by 6 bases and J by 3 bases, with 11 bases between. CDR3 length equals 12 residues. Germline values: CDR1 SQVTM, CDR2 ANQGSEA. In DNA, the CDR3 is TGCAGCGTCCGGACAGCGGACACTGAAGCTTTCTTT. Protein: CSVRTADTEAFF.

This clone was observed a handful of times. The chain recombines TRBV5-1 with TRBJ1-1; the D gene is possibly TRBD1 (6 bases). The CDR3 runs to 15 residues. Trimming took 0 bases from V and 6 from J, leaving 15 bases between them. Germline assignment: CDR1 SGHRS and CDR2 YFSETQ. In nucleotides, the CDR3 is TGCGCCAGCAGCTTGGATCGTCAGGGACATGCTGAAGCTTTCTTT. Its protein product is CASSLDRQGHAEAFF.

This clone was seen a few times. Germline is not matched at one junction end, which may reflect a read error. The CDR3 loop reads CSVAVLNTEAFF. CDR3 DNA: TGCAGTGTTGCAGTTCTGAACACTGAAGCTTTCTTT. The chain is built from TRBV29-1 and TRBJ1-1; D not resolved. The CDR3 is made up of 12 amino acids. The germline CDR1 and CDR2 sequences are SQVTM and ANQGSEA.